This T cell receptor (beta chain) was captured by sequencing in a study of T cell responses to AZD1222 COVID-19 vaccine. Assay used: immunoSEQ multiplex PCR; TCRdb lists only in-frame clones, some missing. The table has approximately 91,000 clones, nearly 90% seen once. Sequencing was performed on peripheral blood, taken on day 0 of AZD1222 vaccination. This clonotype originated in an adult in good health.

The CDR3 DNA sequence: TGTGCCAGCTCACGGGACAGGGGGAGTAGTAATTCACCCCTCCACTTT. Translated: CASSRDRGSSNSPLHF. This chain connects TRBV18 to TRBJ1-6; TRBD1 aligns across 11 bases. Germline lookup yields CDR1 KGHSH and CDR2 LQKENI. The CDR3 consists of 16 residues. V lost 4 bases, J lost 6 bases, and 5 bases stayed unmatched.